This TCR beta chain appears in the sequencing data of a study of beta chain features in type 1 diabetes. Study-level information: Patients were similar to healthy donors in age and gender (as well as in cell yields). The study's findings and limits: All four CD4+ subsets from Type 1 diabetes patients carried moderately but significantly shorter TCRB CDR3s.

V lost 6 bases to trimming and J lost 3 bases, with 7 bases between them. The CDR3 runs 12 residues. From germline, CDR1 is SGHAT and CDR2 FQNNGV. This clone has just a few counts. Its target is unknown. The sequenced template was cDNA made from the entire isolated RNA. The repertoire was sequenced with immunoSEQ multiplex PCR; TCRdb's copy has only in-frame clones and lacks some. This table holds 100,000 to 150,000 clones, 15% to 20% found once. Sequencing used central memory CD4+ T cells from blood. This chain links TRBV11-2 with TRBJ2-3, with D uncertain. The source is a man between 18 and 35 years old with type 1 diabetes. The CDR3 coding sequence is TGTGCCAGCAGTCGGGCTACAGATACGCAGTATTTT. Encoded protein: CASSRATDTQYF.